One sample yielded the 26 T cell receptor beta chains listed below, sequenced in a study of blood T cell repertoires in COVID-19. Generated by immunoSEQ multiplex PCR, the TCRdb table keeps only in-frame clones and is missing some. In the table there are roughly 120,000 clones, 80% to 90% of which are singletons. The sample taken for sequencing was peripheral blood. The receptor set was obtained from a human donor in a cohort sampled during active COVID-19.

This clone showed up just once. The genes are TRBV3-1 (or the pseudogene TRBV3-2) and TRBJ2-5; 9 bases agree with TRBD2. The trim removed 3 bases at V and 5 bases at J, leaving 7 bases unmatched. This CDR3 has 15 residues. Per the germline V gene, CDR1 is LGHDT and CDR2 is YNNKEL (reference sequence). The CDR3 coding sequence is TGTGCCAGCAGCCATCAGCGGGGGGCCCCGGAGACCCAGTACTTC. It translates to CASSHQRGAPETQYF.

This clone was detected only a few times. The chain recombines TRBV10-3 with TRBJ2-1; maybe TRBD2 (6 bases). The V and J ends lost 4 bases and 4 bases respectively, with 17 bases between them. Germline V lookup: CDR1 ENHRY, CDR2 SYGVKD. The CDR3 contains 16 residues. The CDR3 loop reads CAISVQTGTLYNEQFF. In DNA form, the CDR3 reads TGTGCCATCAGTGTCCAGACCGGGACTCTTTACAATGAGCAGTTCTTC.

The gene calls are TRBV5-1 and TRBJ2-2; TRBD2 aligns across 7 bases. The V gene's germline CDR1 is SGHRS and CDR2 YFSETQ. The CDR3 has 14 amino acids. With V trimmed by 2 bases and J by 8 bases, 6 bases remained unmatched. CDR3: CASSFPAGMGELFF. CDR3 nucleotides: TGCGCCAGCAGCTTTCCAGCGGGGATGGGGGAGCTGTTTTTT.

This chain links TRBV7-9 with TRBJ2-3; 8 positions match TRBD2. This CDR3 has 15 amino acids. Germline trimming cut 5 bases from V and 1 base from J; bases unmatched to any gene: 5. The germline V gene has CDR1 SEHNR and CDR2 FQNEAQ (reference sequence). CDR3 DNA sequence: TGTGCCAGCAGCCACGGGGGGGGTGGCACAGATACGCAGTATTTT. Amino acid sequence: CASSHGGGGTDTQYF.

The chain joins TRBV6-2 or TRBV6-3 to TRBJ2-3, with 11 nucleotides matching TRBD2. The germline V gene encodes CDR1 MNHEY and CDR2 SVGEGT. The CDR3 is 17 amino acids. V trimming: 0 bases; J trimming: 5 bases; junction bases outside the gene matches: 7. The CDR3 DNA reads TGTGCCAGCAGTTACTCGCTAGCGGGGGGCCCCATAGATACGCAGTATTTT. Translation: CASSYSLAGGPIDTQYF.

V and J are TRBV18 and TRBJ2-7, with 9 bases matching TRBD2. Germline CDR1 reads KGHSH; CDR2 reads LQKENI. This CDR3 has 15 amino acids. V was clipped by 0 bases and J by 2 bases; unmatched bases: 2. The CDR3 bases are TGTGCCAGCTCACCACCCGGGACTAGCACCTACGAGCAGTACTTC. Protein sequence: CASSPPGTSTYEQYF.

A single count supports this clone. A junction end diverges from the germline sequence, so it may reflect a read error. This sequence joins TRBV3-1 (or the pseudogene TRBV3-2) and TRBJ2-1; 11 bases are shared with TRBD2. The CDR3 is made up of 15 amino acids. CDR1 LGHDT and CDR2 YNNKEL come from the germline V gene (reference sequence). The CDR3 loop is CASSPGTSGGPANIF. For the CDR3, the DNA is TGTGCCAGCAGCCCGGGAACTAGCGGGGGTCCCGCCAACATCTTC.

The chain links TRBV23-1 to TRBJ2-7; TRBD2 matches 9 bases. TRBV23-1 is an open reading frame, and its role is uncertain. This CDR3 has 21 residues. Trimming took 0 bases from V and 2 from J; bases not matched to a gene: 20. The CDR3 spells CASSQSVGVGGGGAPAYEQYF. The CDR3 region has the DNA TGCGCCAGCAGTCAATCAGTCGGGGTCGGTGGCGGGGGGGCGCCCGCCTACGAGCAGTACTTC.

The V gene is TRBV5-1, the J gene TRBJ2-7; 9 bases align to TRBD1. Germline V gives CDR1 SGHRS, CDR2 YFSETQ. The V and J ends lost 3 bases and 4 bases, in that order; junction bases with no gene match: 14. The CDR3 loop spans 17 amino acids. The CDR3 protein is CASSSTSRDRVRYEQYF. DNA of the CDR3: TGCGCCAGCAGCTCCACCTCCCGGGACAGGGTTAGGTACGAGCAGTACTTC.

The chain is built from TRBV7-2 and TRBJ1-1, with 10 bases matching TRBD1. This CDR3 contains 19 residues. From germline, CDR1 is SGHTA and CDR2 FQGNSA. Trimming at V came to 4 bases and at J to 1 base, leaving 15 bases not matched to a gene. DNA of the CDR3: TGTGCCAGCAGCTCACCGGGACAGGGGATTTGGCTGCCGAACACTGAAGCTTTCTTT. It is translated as CASSSPGQGIWLPNTEAFF. Using reference TRBV7-2 and TRBJ1-1 for the parts outside the CDR3, the full variable domain is GAGVSQSPSNKVTEKGKDVELRCDPISGHTALYWYRQSLGQGLEFLIYFQGNSAPDKSGLPSDRFSAERTGGSVSTLTIQRTQQEDSAVYLCASSSPGQGIWLPNTEAFFGQGTRLTVV.

The rearrangement uses TRBV2 and TRBJ1-5, with 11 bases identical to TRBD1. This CDR3 contains 15 residues. The trim removed 8 bases at V and 7 bases at J, leaving 10 bases unmatched. Germline lookup yields CDR1 SNHLY and CDR2 FYNNEI. The CDR3 DNA reads as TGTGCCAGCGCTGACGGGACAGGGGGGCGCCAGCCCCAGCATTTT. This codes for CASADGTGGRQPQHF.

The chain carries TRBV19 and TRBJ2-5, with 12 positions matching TRBD2. V lost 5 bases, J lost 7 bases, and 8 bases stayed unmatched. In germline, CDR1 is LNHDA, CDR2 SQIVND (reference sequence). This CDR3 has 15 amino acids. CDR3 residues: CASSSSGGAVGTQYF. CDR3 nucleotide sequence: TGTGCCAGTAGTTCTAGCGGGGGGGCTGTCGGGACCCAGTACTTC.

The chain links TRBV2 to TRBJ2-2; no clear D. With 4 bases removed from V and 1 base from J, the gap between germline ends came to 7 bases. The CDR3 has 14 residues. Germline CDR1 and CDR2: SNHLY and FYNNEI. CDR3 nucleotide sequence: TGTGCCAGCAGTGGTGACTTGAACACCGGGGAGCTGTTTTTT. It yields the protein CASSGDLNTGELFF.

This chain connects TRBV19 to TRBJ1-4; 9 nucleotides line up with TRBD1. Germline V CDR1 and CDR2: LNHDA, SQIVND (reference sequence). The CDR3 contains 14 residues. Losses at the gene ends were 3 bases for V and 4 bases for J; bases not matched to a gene: 0. CDR3 sequence: CASSMGQGNEKLFF. The CDR3 DNA follows: TGTGCCAGTAGTATGGGACAGGGTAATGAAAAACTGTTTTTT.

The chain couples TRBV5-4 to TRBJ1-2; D might be TRBD1 (5 bases). Germline assignment: CDR1 SGHNT and CDR2 YYREEE (reference sequence). This CDR3 is built from 15 residues. The V gene lost 0 bases and the J gene lost 6 bases, with 15 bases spanning the gap. The CDR3 sequence is CASSLGAGYLDGYTF. The CDR3 nucleotides are TGTGCCAGCAGCTTGGGTGCAGGGTACCTTGATGGCTACACCTTC.

The chain is built from TRBV4-1 and TRBJ1-5; D is ambiguous. CDR1 MGHRA and CDR2 YSYEKL come from the germline V gene. V was shortened by 0 bases and J by 7 bases, with 10 bases between the two germline ends. This CDR3 comprises 14 residues. The DNA for the CDR3 is TGCGCCAGCAGCCAAGATAAAAGCGGGCAGCCCCAGCATTTT. Its translation: CASSQDKSGQPQHF.

The rearrangement uses TRBV5-6 and TRBJ1-3, with D possibly TRBD1 on 6 matching bases. CDR1 is SGHDT, CDR2 YYEEEE, per germline. V lost 3 bases to trimming and J lost 0 bases, with 13 bases between them. This CDR3 region has 16 residues. CDR3 sequence: CASSSPQGRSGNTIYF. The CDR3 DNA reads TGTGCCAGCAGCTCGCCACAGGGCCGCTCTGGAAACACCATATATTTT.

The V and J genes are TRBV6-5 and TRBJ2-3; 8 bases are a match to TRBD1. Per the germline V gene, CDR1 is MNHEY and CDR2 is SVGAGI. CDR3 length equals 16 residues. V was pared by 0 bases and J by 4 bases, with 6 bases of the junction left unmatched. The CDR3 region has the DNA TGTGCCAGCAGTTACTCTTGGACAGGGCTGCCAGATACGCAGTATTTT. Protein product: CASSYSWTGLPDTQYF.

CDR3 in amino acids: CASSIPGAQETQYF. In DNA, the CDR3 is TGTGCCAGTAGTATCCCGGGAGCGCAAGAGACCCAGTACTTC. The chain joins TRBV19 to TRBJ2-5, with D possibly matching TRBD2 (6 bases). In germline, CDR1 is LNHDA, CDR2 SQIVND (reference sequence). Trimming stripped 3 bases from V and 2 bases from J, with 10 bases between. CDR3 size: 14 residues.

The rearrangement joins TRBV5-8 to TRBJ2-2, with D maybe TRBD1 (6 bases). The germline V gene encodes CDR1 SGHTS and CDR2 YDEGEE. The V end was cut by 2 bases, the J end by 5 bases, with 7 bases between. CDR3 length: 13 amino acids. The CDR3 sequence: CASSFGQTGELFF. The CDR3 region has the DNA TGTGCCAGCAGCTTCGGACAGACCGGGGAGCTGTTTTTT.

The V gene is TRBV6-6, the J gene TRBJ1-2; maybe TRBD1 (6 bases). Trimming left V 5 bases short and J 13 bases short, with 20 bases between. Germline V gene lookup returns CDR1 MNHNY and CDR2 SVGAGI (reference sequence). The CDR3 length is 13 residues. CDR3 sequence (DNA): TGTGCCAGCAGTCCCTATTATGAGACAGGATTCACCTTC. Amino acid sequence: CASSPYYETGFTF.

In its sample, this clone was seen a few times. This chain joins TRBV4-1 and TRBJ2-7; 7 bases map to TRBD1. The germline CDR1 and CDR2 sequences are MGHRA and YSYEKL. This CDR3 is 12 amino acids long. Losses at the gene ends were 9 bases for V and 2 bases for J; bases not matched to a gene: 4. The CDR3 DNA reads TGCGCCAGTCGGGACAGCGCCTACGAGCAGTACTTC. Encoded protein: CASRDSAYEQYF.

J is TRBJ1-5 and V is TRBV7-9; no clear D. The CDR3 sequence is 14 residues long. The V end was cut by 1 base, the J end by 4 bases, with 8 bases between. CDR1 is SEHNR and CDR2 is FQNEAQ in the germline V gene (reference sequence). CDR3 sequence (DNA): TGTGCCAGCAGCTTAGGGTCCGGTAATCAGCCCCAGCATTTT. Amino acid sequence: CASSLGSGNQPQHF.

The chain carries TRBV6-6 and TRBJ1-4, with TRBD1 matching over 8 bases. The length of the CDR3 is 16 residues. Germline trimming cut 0 bases from V and 7 bases from J; bases unmatched to any gene: 7. CDR1 MNHNY and CDR2 SVGAGI come from the germline V gene (reference sequence). CDR3 in DNA: TGTGCCAGCAGTTACTCGACAGGGGCCCGGGGTGAAAAACTGTTTTTT. Protein product: CASSYSTGARGEKLFF.

V and J are TRBV28 and TRBJ2-3, with 8 positions matching TRBD2. Germline assignment: CDR1 MDHEN and CDR2 SYDVKM. V was clipped by 5 bases and J by 2 bases; unmatched bases: 9. The CDR3 covers 16 residues. In nucleotides, the CDR3 is TGTGCCAGCAGTGCTACGATAGCGGGGAACACAGATACGCAGTATTTT. It specifies CASSATIAGNTDTQYF.

CDR3 loop: CASSQDWARHEQYF. The CDR3, as DNA: TGTGCCAGCAGCCAAGATTGGGCCCGCCACGAGCAGTACTTC. The chain carries TRBV3-1 (or the pseudogene TRBV3-2) and TRBJ2-7, with D hard to call. Germline V lookup: CDR1 LGHDT, CDR2 YNNKEL (reference sequence). This CDR3 spans 14 amino acids. V lost 0 bases to trimming and J lost 5 bases, with 11 bases between them.